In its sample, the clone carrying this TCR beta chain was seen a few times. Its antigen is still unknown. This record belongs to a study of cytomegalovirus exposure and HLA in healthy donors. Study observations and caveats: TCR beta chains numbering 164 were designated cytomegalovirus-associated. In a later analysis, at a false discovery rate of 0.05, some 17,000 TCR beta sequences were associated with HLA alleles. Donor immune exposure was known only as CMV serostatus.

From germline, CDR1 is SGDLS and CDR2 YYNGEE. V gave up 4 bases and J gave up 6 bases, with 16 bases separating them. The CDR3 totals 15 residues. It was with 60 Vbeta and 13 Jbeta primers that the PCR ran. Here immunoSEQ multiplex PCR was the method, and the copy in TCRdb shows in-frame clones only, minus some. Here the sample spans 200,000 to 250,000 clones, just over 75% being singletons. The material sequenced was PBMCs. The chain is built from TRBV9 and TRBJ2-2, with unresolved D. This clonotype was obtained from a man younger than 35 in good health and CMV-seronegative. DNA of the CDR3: TGTGCCAGCAGCCAAAACTTCGCCAGCGCCGGGGAGCTGTTTTTT. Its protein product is CASSQNFASAGELFF.